This record concerns one T cell receptor (beta chain) sequence. Produced via immunoSEQ multiplex PCR; TCRdb's table is partial and in-frame only. The sample holds 55,000 to 65,000 clones, 94% seen once. These data belong to a study of T cell changes during pregnancy in multiple sclerosis. Per germline, CDR1 SGHTA and CDR2 FQGTGA. V trimming: 1 base; J trimming: 1 base; junction bases outside the gene matches: 4. The CDR3 extends over 16 amino acids. The origin of this receptor is a female donor with multiple sclerosis, enrolled in a pregnancy study. The rearrangement joins TRBV7-3 to TRBJ2-1; TRBD2 matches 7 bases. The sequencing here drew on CD8+ T cells from peripheral blood mononuclear cells, taken in the third trimester of pregnancy. DNA of the CDR3: TGTGCCAGCAGCTTAAGGCGGGAGTGGTCCTACAATGAGCAGTTCTTC. Encoded protein: CASSLRREWSYNEQFF.